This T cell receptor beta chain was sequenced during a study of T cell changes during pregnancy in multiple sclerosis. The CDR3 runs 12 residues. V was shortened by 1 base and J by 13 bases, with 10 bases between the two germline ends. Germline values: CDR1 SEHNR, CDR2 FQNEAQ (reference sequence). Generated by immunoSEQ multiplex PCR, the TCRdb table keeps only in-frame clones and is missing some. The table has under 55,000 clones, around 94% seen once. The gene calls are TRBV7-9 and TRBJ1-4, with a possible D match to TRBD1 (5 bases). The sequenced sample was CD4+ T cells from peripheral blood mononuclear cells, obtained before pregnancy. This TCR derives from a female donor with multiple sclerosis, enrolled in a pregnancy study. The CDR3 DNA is TGTGCCAGCAGCTTAGGCCAGGGTCGACTGTTTTTT. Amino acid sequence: CASSLGQGRLFF.